This paragraph covers one T cell receptor beta chain sequence. The length of the CDR3 is 15 residues. Germline loops: CDR1 MNHEY, CDR2 SVGAGI. J lost 6 bases, V lost 6 bases, and 7 bases had no gene match. Original data processing: Estimation of nucleated cell counts relied on the amplification of reference gene primers. Method: immunoSEQ multiplex PCR; TCRdb's copy keeps in-frame clones and lacks some. V, J and clone size are taken as reported in that table, and D and trimming were inferred from the DNA itself. This table has 120,000 or so clones, roughly 80% appearing once. The source of the sample is a study of blood T cell repertoires in COVID-19. Background on the study: Acute and convalescent COVID-19 samples came from the United States, Italy and Spain. Sample material is recorded as cDNA or gDNA derived from T cells, B-cell-depleted T cells, or PBMCs.

The specimen sequenced was peripheral blood. The chain recombines TRBV6-5 with TRBJ2-1, with 11 bases that match TRBD2. The receptor was isolated from a man in his 60s with acute or convalescent COVID-19. The CDR3 protein is CASRLAGGPGNEQFF. CDR3 coding DNA: TGTGCCAGCAGGTTAGCGGGAGGGCCGGGCAATGAGCAGTTCTTC.